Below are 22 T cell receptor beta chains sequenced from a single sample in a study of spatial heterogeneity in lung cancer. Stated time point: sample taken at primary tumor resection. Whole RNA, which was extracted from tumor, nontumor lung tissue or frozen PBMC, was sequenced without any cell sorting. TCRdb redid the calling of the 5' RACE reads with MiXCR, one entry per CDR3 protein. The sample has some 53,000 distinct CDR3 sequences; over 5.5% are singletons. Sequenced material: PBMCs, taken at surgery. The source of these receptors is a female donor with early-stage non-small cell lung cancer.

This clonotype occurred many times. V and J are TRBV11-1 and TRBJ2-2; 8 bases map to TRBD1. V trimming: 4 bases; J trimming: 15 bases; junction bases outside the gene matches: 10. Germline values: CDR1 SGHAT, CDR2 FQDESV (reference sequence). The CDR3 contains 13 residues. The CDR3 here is CASSSTGEKAVFF. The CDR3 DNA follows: TGTGCCAGCAGCTCGACAGGGGAGAAGGCAGTGTTTTTT.

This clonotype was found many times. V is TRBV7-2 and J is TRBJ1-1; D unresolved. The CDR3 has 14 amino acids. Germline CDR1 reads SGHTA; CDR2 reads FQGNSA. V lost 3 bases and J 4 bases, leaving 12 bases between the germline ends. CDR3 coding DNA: TGTGCCAGCAGCTTCTCTCCTTCGGGCACTGAAGCTTTCTTT. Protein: CASSFSPSGTEAFF.

This chain's CDR3 is CASSQERLEVPYNSPLHF. The CDR3 nucleotides are TGTGCCAGCAGCCAAGAACGTTTGGAGGTCCCCTATAATTCACCCCTCCACTTT. The chain joins TRBV14 to TRBJ1-6; D is ambiguous. V lost 0 bases and J lost 2, with 14 bases in between. The CDR3 is made up of 18 amino acids. Germline V gene sequence: CDR1 SGHDN, CDR2 FVKESK.

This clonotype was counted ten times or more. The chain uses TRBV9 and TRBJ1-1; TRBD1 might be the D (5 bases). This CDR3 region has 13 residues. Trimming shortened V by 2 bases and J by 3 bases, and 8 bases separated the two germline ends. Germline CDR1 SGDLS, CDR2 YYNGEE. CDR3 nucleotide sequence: TGTGCCAGCAGCGTCCTGGGGGACACTGAAGCTTTCTTT. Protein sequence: CASSVLGDTEAFF.

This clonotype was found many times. The chain's CDR3 is CASSVVRQGKGTGELFF. The CDR3 DNA is TGTGCCAGCAGCGTAGTTCGGCAGGGGAAGGGAACCGGGGAGCTGTTTTTT. The V gene is TRBV9, the J gene TRBJ2-2, with a possible D match to TRBD1 (6 bases). The germline V and J ends were trimmed by 0 bases and 5 bases, with 17 bases remaining between them. The CDR3 runs 17 residues. CDR1 is SGDLS and CDR2 is YYNGEE in the germline V gene.

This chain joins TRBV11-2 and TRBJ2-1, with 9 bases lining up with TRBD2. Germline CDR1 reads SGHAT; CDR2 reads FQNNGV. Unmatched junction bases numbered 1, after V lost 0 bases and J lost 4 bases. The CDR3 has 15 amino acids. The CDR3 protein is CASSLESGGYNEQFF. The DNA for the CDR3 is TGTGCCAGCAGCTTAGAGAGCGGGGGGTACAATGAGCAGTTCTTC.

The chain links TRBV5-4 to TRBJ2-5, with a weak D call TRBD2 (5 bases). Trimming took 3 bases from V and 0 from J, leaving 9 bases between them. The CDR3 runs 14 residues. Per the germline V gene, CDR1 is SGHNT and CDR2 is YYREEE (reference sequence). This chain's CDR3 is CASSSDYYQETQYF. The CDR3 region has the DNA TGTGCCAGCAGCTCTGACTACTACCAAGAGACCCAGTACTTC.

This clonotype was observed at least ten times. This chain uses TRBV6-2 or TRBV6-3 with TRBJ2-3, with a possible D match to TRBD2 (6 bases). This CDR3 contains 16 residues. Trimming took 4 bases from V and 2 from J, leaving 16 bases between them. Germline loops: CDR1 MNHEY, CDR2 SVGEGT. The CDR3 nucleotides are TGTGCCAGCAGTTTGGGACTGCCAACGTTCACAGATACGCAGTATTTT. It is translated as CASSLGLPTFTDTQYF.

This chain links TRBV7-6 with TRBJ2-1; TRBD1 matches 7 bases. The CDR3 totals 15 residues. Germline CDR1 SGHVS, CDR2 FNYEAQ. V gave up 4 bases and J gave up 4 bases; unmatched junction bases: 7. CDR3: CASSSQEGAYNEQFF. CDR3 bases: TGTGCCAGCAGCTCCCAAGAGGGGGCTTACAATGAGCAGTTCTTC.

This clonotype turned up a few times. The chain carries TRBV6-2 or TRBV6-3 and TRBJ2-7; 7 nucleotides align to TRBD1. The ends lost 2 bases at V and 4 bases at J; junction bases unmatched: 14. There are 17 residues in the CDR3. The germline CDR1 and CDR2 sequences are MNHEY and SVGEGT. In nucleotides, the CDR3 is TGTGCCAGCAGTTACAGTCGACAGGGTCCCCACGGGTACGAGCAGTACTTC. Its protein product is CASSYSRQGPHGYEQYF.

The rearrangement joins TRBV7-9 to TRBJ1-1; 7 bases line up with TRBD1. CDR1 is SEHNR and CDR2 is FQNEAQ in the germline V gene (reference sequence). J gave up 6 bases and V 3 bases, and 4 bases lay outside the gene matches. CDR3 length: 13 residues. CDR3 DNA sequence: TGTGCCAGCAGCTTTGACAGGGCCTCTGAAGCTTTCTTT. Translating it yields CASSFDRASEAFF.

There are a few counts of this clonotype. CDR3 residues: CASSLGGATNTQYF. The CDR3 nucleotides read TGTGCCAGCAGCTTAGGCGGGGCAACAAATACGCAGTATTTT. The chain combines TRBV5-6 with TRBJ2-3; D is perhaps TRBD2 (6 bases). Germline V CDR1 and CDR2: SGHDT, YYEEEE. This CDR3 has 14 residues. Between the trimmed V and J ends, which lost 2 bases and 7 bases, there was a span of 14 bases. The full variable domain, completed using reference TRBV5-6 and TRBJ2-3, is DAGVTQSPTHLIKTRGQQVTLRCSPKSGHDTVSWYQQALGQGPQFIFQYYEEEERQRGNFPDRFSGHQFPNYSSELNVNALLLGDSALYLCASSLGGATNTQYFGPGTRLTVL.

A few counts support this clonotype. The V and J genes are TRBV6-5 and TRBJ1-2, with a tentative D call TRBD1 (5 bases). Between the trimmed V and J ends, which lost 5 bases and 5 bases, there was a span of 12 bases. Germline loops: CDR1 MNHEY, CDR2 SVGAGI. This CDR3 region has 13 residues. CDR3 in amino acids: CASSRDAQYGYTF. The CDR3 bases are TGTGCCAGCAGTCGGGACGCGCAGTATGGCTACACCTTC.

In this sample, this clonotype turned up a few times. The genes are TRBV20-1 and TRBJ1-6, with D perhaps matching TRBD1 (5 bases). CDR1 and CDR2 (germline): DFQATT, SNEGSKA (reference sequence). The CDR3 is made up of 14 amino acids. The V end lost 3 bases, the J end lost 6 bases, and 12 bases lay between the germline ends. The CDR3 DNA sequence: TGCAGTGCTAGCAGGGAAGAAAGTAATTCACCCCTCCACTTT. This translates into CSASREESNSPLHF.

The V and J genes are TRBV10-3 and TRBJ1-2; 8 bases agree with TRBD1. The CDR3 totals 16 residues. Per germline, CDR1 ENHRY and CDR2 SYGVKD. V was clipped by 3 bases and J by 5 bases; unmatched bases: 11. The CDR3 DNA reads TGTGCCATCAGTGATACCGGGACAGGACAAATTTATGGCTACACCTTC. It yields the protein CAISDTGTGQIYGYTF.

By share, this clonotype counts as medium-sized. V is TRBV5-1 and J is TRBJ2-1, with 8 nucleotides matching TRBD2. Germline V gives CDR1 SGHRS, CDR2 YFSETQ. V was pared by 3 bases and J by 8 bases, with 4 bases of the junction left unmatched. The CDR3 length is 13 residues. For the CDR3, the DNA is TGCGCCAGCAGCTACGGGGGGGCTGATGAGCAGTTCTTC. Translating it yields CASSYGGADEQFF.

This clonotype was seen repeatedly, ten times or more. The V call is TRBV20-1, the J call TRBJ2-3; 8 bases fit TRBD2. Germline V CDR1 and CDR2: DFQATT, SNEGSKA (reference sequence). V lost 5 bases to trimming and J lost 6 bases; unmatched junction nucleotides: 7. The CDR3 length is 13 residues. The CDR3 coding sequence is TGCAGTGCTCGGAGCGGGGGCCGTGATACGCAGTATTTT. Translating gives CSARSGGRDTQYF.

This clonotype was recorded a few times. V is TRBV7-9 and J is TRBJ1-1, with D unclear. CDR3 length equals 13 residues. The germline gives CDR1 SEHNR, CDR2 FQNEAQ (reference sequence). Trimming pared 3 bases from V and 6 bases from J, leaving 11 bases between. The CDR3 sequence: CASSLRDYSEAFF. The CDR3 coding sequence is TGTGCCAGCAGCTTGAGGGATTATTCTGAAGCTTTCTTT.

CDR3 coding DNA: TGTGCCACCAGCAGGGAGCGGGGGAGCGTAAGCACAGATACGCAGTATTTT. Its protein is CATSRERGSVSTDTQYF. V and J are TRBV15 and TRBJ2-3; TRBD2 agrees at 8 bases. Germline lookup yields CDR1 LNHNV and CDR2 YYDKDF (reference sequence). With V trimmed by 3 bases and J by 0 bases, 8 bases remained unmatched. The CDR3 contains 17 residues.

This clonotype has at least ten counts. The CDR3 here is CASMAESVKLFF. CDR3 DNA: TGTGCCAGCATGGCGGAATCCGTAAAACTGTTTTTT. V usage is TRBV28 and J usage is TRBJ1-4; D not resolved. The ends were cut back, 7 bases at V and 10 bases at J, with 13 bases in the middle. CDR3 size: 12 residues. Per germline, CDR1 MDHEN and CDR2 SYDVKM.

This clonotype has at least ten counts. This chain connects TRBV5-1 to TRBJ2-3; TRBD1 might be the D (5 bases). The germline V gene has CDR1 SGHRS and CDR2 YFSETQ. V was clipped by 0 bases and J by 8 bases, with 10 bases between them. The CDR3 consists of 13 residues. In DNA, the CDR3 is TGCGCCAGCAGCTTGGCCAGGGAAGCTACGCAGTATTTT. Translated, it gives CASSLAREATQYF.

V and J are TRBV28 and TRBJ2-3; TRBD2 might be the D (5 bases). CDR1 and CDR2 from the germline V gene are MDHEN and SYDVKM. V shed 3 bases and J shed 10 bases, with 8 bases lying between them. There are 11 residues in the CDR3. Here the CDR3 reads CASSFEGAQYF. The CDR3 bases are TGTGCCAGCAGTTTCGAGGGTGCGCAGTATTTT.